One and the same sample provided the 9 T cell receptor beta chains below, sequenced in a study of blood T cell repertoires in COVID-19. Produced via immunoSEQ multiplex PCR; TCRdb's table is partial and in-frame only. Of about 110,000 clones detected, 60% to 85% appear once; the ten largest clones hold roughly 4%. The sample was peripheral blood. All receptors derive from a man between 65 and 79 years old with acute or convalescent COVID-19.

The rearrangement joins TRBV11-3 to TRBJ1-1; D remains unclear. The length of the CDR3 is 13 residues. CDR1 is SGHNT, CDR2 YENEEA, per germline. V lost 4 bases, J lost 7 bases, and 13 bases lay in between. In DNA, the CDR3 is TGTGCCAGCAGCTGGACCGAAGCGGGTGAAGCTTTCTTT. It encodes CASSWTEAGEAFF.

The chain uses TRBV6-5 and TRBJ2-2; TRBD2 matches 7 bases. Germline-derived CDR1 and CDR2 are MNHEY and SVGAGI. V shed 2 bases and J 7 bases; nucleotides not matched to a gene: 10. The CDR3 runs 16 residues. The CDR3 coding sequence is TGTGCCAGCAGTTACCGGCGACTAGCCGATTACGGGGAGCTGTTTTTT. This encodes CASSYRRLADYGELFF.

The rearrangement links TRBV3-1 (or the pseudogene TRBV3-2) to TRBJ1-2; 7 bases are a match to TRBD1. The CDR3 has 14 residues. V lost 3 bases, J lost 6 bases, and 7 bases stayed unmatched. Germline CDR1 reads LGHDT; CDR2 reads YNNKEL (reference sequence). The CDR3 spells CASSQLDREDGYTF. CDR3 DNA sequence: TGTGCCAGCAGCCAGCTAGACAGGGAGGATGGCTACACCTTC.

This sequence joins TRBV9 and TRBJ1-1, with 7 bases lining up with TRBD1. The CDR3 loop spans 13 amino acids. V was clipped by 4 bases and J by 5 bases; unmatched bases: 5. Germline V gene data show CDR1 as SGDLS and CDR2 as YYNGEE. The CDR3 DNA reads TGTGCCAGCAGCCCCAGGGGGGAAACTGAAGCTTTCTTT. Its translation: CASSPRGETEAFF.

The chain has TRBV5-1 and TRBJ2-2; 8 nucleotides align to TRBD1. Germline loops: CDR1 SGHRS, CDR2 YFSETQ. V shed 3 bases, J shed 4 bases, and the junction held 8 bases outside the gene matches. CDR3 size: 16 residues. CDR3 in DNA: TGCGCCAGCAGCTCGCTCGGACAGGGAAGCACCGGGGAGCTGTTTTTT. Amino acids: CASSSLGQGSTGELFF.

J is TRBJ1-1 and V is TRBV19; possible D gene TRBD1, 6 bases. V was cut by 7 bases and J by 1 base, with 22 bases left in between. CDR3 length equals 17 residues. Germline V gene data show CDR1 as LNHDA and CDR2 as SQIVND (reference sequence). CDR3 sequence reads: CASISQGLTVENTEAFF. CDR3 DNA sequence: TGTGCCAGTATAAGTCAGGGGCTCACCGTGGAGAACACTGAAGCTTTCTTT.

This chain links TRBV5-6 with TRBJ1-4, with 7 bases aligning to TRBD1. The CDR3 sequence is 16 residues long. Unmatched junction bases numbered 14, after V lost 1 base and J lost 11 bases. Germline-derived CDR1 and CDR2 are SGHDT and YYEEEE. The CDR3 reads CASSLRGTELLEKLFF. CDR3 nucleotide sequence: TGTGCCAGCAGCTTGAGGGGGACAGAGCTCCTAGAGAAACTGTTTTTT.

This clone has just a few counts. The CDR3 spells CASSPQGGSGNTIYF. CDR3 sequence (DNA): TGTGCCAGCAGCCCCCAGGGGGGCTCCGGAAACACCATATATTTT. The V and J genes are TRBV7-3 and TRBJ1-3; 7 nucleotides match TRBD1. J gave up 4 bases and V 5 bases, and 8 bases lay outside the gene matches. CDR1 and CDR2 (germline): SGHTA, FQGTGA. This CDR3 region has 15 residues.

This sequence joins TRBV3-1 (or the pseudogene TRBV3-2) and TRBJ1-1; D is undetermined. In germline, CDR1 is LGHDT, CDR2 YNNKEL (reference sequence). CDR3 length: 15 residues. V was shortened by 4 bases and J by 3 bases, with 15 bases between the two germline ends. The CDR3 here is CASSLRRGYDTEAFF. CDR3 sequence (DNA): TGTGCCAGCAGCCTAAGGAGAGGATACGACACTGAAGCTTTCTTT.